This T cell receptor beta chain is drawn from a study of blood T cell repertoires in COVID-19 (dated by TCRdb to about 2020). About the study as a whole: The collaborator samples originated in the United States, Italy and Spain and spanned the acute and convalescent phases of COVID-19. The repertoires were released in a freely available public database meant as a resource for research on the immune response to SARS-CoV-2. The material from the prospective study consisted of cDNA or gDNA derived from T cells, B-cell-depleted T cells, or PBMCs. Where available, HLA class I and class II types were taken from metadata supplied by the sample provider and were not determined by assay-based typing. Samples were obtained from the ongoing ImmuneRACE study (first 160 participants) and from 1,254 subjects provided by 6 global collaborators. Sample metadata almost always included a de-identified subject ID, COVID-19 status, age in years and sex. Deeply sampled blood TCRbeta repertoires from subjects exposed to, actively infected with, or recovered from COVID-19 were included in the dataset. Summary of the overall study and its limitations: The quantity of clinical and demographic metadata differed by source and by participant and was supplied without curation.

Enrolling through a virtual design, the prospective study's participants ranged in age from roughly 18 to 90 years and lived across 24 United States geographic areas. Cohort assignment in the prospective study relied on participant-reported clinical history from a screening survey and a study questionnaire. ImmuneRACE Cohort 3 recovered participants were defined by two consecutive negative NP/OP PCR tests, healthcare professional clearance, or symptom resolution. Each participant in the prospective study had whole blood, serum and a nasopharyngeal or oropharyngeal swab collected by mobile phlebotomists. Over a 2-month period, participants in the prospective study had the option of providing additional blood draws and questionnaires. Before DNA extraction, prospective study blood samples were shipped either frozen or at room temperature. Taken from cysteine to phenylalanine, the CDR3 has 15 residues. Just CDR3 DNA is preserved here, 45 bases in frame from base 1. The germline V gene (reference sequence) supplies CDR1 LGHDT and CDR2 YNNKEL. Here V drops 0 bases and J drops 12 bases, and the junction holds 10 bases not matched to any gene.

With regard to this clone: No antigen is known for it. The record has no base qualities; no much larger clone is one base away.

The immunoSEQ Assay, a bias-controlled multiplex PCR, was used to amplify TCRbeta CDR3 regions from genomic DNA. The study's own analysis went as follows. Within the assay, amplification of reference gene primers was used to estimate how many nucleated cells each sample contained. To quantify the absolute abundance of each unique TCRbeta CDR3 rearrangement, sequence reads were collapsed and filtered. For each sample, productive Simpson clonality was calculated by taking the square root of Simpson's diversity index across productive rearrangements. The clones in this table, taken by TCRdb from immuneACCESS, are in-frame only. Not every clone is retained; where verified, under half of the shortfall comes from an unresolved V gene, and the cause of the rest is unknown. D and trimming were read from the DNA, whereas the V and J calls and clone size are those reported in that table. The sample has some 170,000 clones on record, roughly 82% of them singletons. Around 15% of the sample is in the top ten clones.

The material sequenced was PBMCs or T cells enriched from blood (not recorded which). The receptor was derived from a man in his forties or fifties who had recovered from COVID-19. The sequence joins TRBV3-1 (or the pseudogene TRBV3-2) to TRBJ1-4, with 7 middle bases fitting TRBD1. In nucleotides, the sequence is TGTGCCAGCAGCCAAGATCATGACAGGGTAGGGCAACTGTTTTTT. This sequence encodes CASSQDHDRVGQLFF.